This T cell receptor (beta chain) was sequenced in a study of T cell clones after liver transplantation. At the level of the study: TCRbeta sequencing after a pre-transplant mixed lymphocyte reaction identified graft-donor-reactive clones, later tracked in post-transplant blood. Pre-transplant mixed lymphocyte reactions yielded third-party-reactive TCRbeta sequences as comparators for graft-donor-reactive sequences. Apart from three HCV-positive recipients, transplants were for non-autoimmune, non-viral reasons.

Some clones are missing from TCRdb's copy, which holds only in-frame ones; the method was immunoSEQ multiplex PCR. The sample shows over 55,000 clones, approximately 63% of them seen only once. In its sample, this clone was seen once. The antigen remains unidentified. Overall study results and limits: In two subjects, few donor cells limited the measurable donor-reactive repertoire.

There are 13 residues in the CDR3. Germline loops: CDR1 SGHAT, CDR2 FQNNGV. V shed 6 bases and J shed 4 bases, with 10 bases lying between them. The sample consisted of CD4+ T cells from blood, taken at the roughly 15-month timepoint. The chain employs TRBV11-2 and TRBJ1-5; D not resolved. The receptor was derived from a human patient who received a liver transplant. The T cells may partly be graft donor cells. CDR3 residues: CASSLGRNQPQHF. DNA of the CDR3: TGTGCCAGCAGTCTAGGACGGAATCAGCCCCAGCATTTT.